This is a list of T cell receptor beta chains from one sample in a study of blood T cell repertoires in COVID-19. Generated by immunoSEQ multiplex PCR, the TCRdb table keeps only in-frame clones and is missing some. The sample contains 150,000 to 250,000 clones, roughly 87% of which appear only once. Sequencing was done on a sample of PBMCs or T cells enriched from blood (not recorded which). These receptors were taken from a woman aged 25-40 years who had recovered from COVID-19. CDR3s include the opening cysteine and the closing phenylalanine or tryptophan. The D gene is left open where the match is weak. Part of the rows lack a size; the others show once, few, many or a class for expanded clones.

d_gene,j_gene,len,v_gene,abundance,CDR3nt,CDR3aa
-,TRBJ1-5,13,TRBV30,once,TGTGCCTGGAGTTTCGTCGGCAATCAGCCCCAGCATTTT,CAWSFVGNQPQHF
TRBD2,TRBJ2-3,16,TRBV11-2,-,TGTGCCAGCAGCTTAAGGGCGGGGGGGCGAACAGATACGCAGTATTTT,CASSLRAGGRTDTQYF
TRBD2,TRBJ2-5,14,TRBV24-1,-,TGTGCCACCAGTGTGCCGGGAGGGATGGAGACCCAGTACTTC,CATSVPGGMETQYF
TRBD1,TRBJ1-1,16,TRBV3-1/TRBV3-2,-,TGTGCCAGCAGCCACAGGGGGGCCGTCCAGGGCACTGAAGCTTTCTTT,CASSHRGAVQGTEAFF
TRBD2,TRBJ2-3,18,TRBV9,-,TGTGCCAGCAGCGTAGATGGGCTAGCGGGTCCTCTGGCAGATACGCAGTATTTT,CASSVDGLAGPLADTQYF
-,TRBJ1-1,16,TRBV14,few,TGTGCCAGCAGCCCGTATTCCAGGGGATGGTGGACTGAAGCTTTCTTT,CASSPYSRGWWTEAFF
TRBD1,TRBJ1-5,15,TRBV11-2,few,TGTGCCAGCAGCTTGGACAGGTATAGCAATCAGCCCCAGCATTTT,CASSLDRYSNQPQHF
TRBD2,TRBJ2-3,16,TRBV5-5,-,TGTGCCAGCAGCACGGGACTAGCGGGAGGAGCAGATACGCAGTATTTT,CASSTGLAGGADTQYF
-,TRBJ1-1,13,TRBV6-5,-,TGTGCCAGCAGTTCCGGAGGCTACGGTGAAGCTTTCTTT,CASSSGGYGEAFF
TRBD1,TRBJ1-3,16,TRBV6-2/TRBV6-3,-,TGTGCCAGCAGTTACGGTGGGACAGGCTCTGGAAACACCATATATTTT,CASSYGGTGSGNTIYF
TRBD2,TRBJ2-5,18,TRBV7-7,-,TGTGCTAGCAGCTTAAGTCTAGCGGGGGGGCTCTACCAAGAGACCCAGTACTTC,CASSLSLAGGLYQETQYF
-,TRBJ2-2,15,TRBV19,-,TGTGCCACCCAGGGGGGAAGCTCGGTCACCGGGGAGCTGTTTTTT,CATQGGSSVTGELFF
-,TRBJ1-3,13,TRBV30,-,TGTGCCTGGAAAAAAGGGGCTGGAAACACCATATATTTT,CAWKKGAGNTIYF
-,TRBJ1-3,12,TRBV7-8,-,TGTGCCAGTGGGGGGACTGGAAACACCATATATTTT,CASGGTGNTIYF
TRBD1,TRBJ1-1,16,TRBV29-1,-,TGCAGCGTTGCTGGAGGGGGCGCCGATCGTACCACTGAAGCTTTCTTT,CSVAGGGADRTTEAFF
-,TRBJ1-1,13,TRBV3-1/TRBV3-2,-,TGTGCCAGCAGGCCTATTACAGGCGGTCAAGCTTTCTTT,CASRPITGGQAFF
-,TRBJ1-5,15,TRBV4-1,once,TGCGCCAGCAGCCAATTTCAGGCATACAATCAGCCCCAGCATTTT,CASSQFQAYNQPQHF
-,TRBJ2-1,16,TRBV24-1,-,TGTGCCACCAGTGACCAACAGGCCCGACTGTACAATGAGCAGTTCTTC,CATSDQQARLYNEQFF
TRBD1,TRBJ1-1,15,TRBV7-6,-,TGTGCCAGCATCGAGGGCAGGGGGGAGAACACTGAAGCTTTCTTT,CASIEGRGENTEAFF
TRBD1,TRBJ1-5,15,TRBV6-4,few,TGTGCCAGCAGCCCGACTCAGGGGGCCGGTCAGCCCCAGCATTTT,CASSPTQGAGQPQHF
TRBD1,TRBJ1-3,15,TRBV3-1/TRBV3-2,-,TGTGCCAGCAGCCAAGTCCACAGGGGTGGAAACACCATATATTTT,CASSQVHRGGNTIYF
-,TRBJ1-1,11,TRBV6-2/TRBV6-3,-,TGTGCCAGCAGTTACGACAGGGAAGCTTTCTTT,CASSYDREAFF
-,TRBJ2-7,14,TRBV6-5,-,TGTGCCAGCAGTTTGAGGTTTCGCTCCTACGAGCAGTACTTC,CASSLRFRSYEQYF
TRBD1,TRBJ1-4,15,TRBV5-1,-,TGCGCCAGCAGCTTGGATCCCGCGACAGGGGCAAAACTGTTTTTT,CASSLDPATGAKLFF
TRBD1,TRBJ1-1,15,TRBV18,once,TGTGCCAGCACGCGACAGAATACAGGGGACACTGAAGCTTTCTTT,CASTRQNTGDTEAFF
-,TRBJ2-3,12,TRBV7-8,-,TGTGCCAGCAGCTTATACGGTGATACGCAGTATTTT,CASSLYGDTQYF
TRBD1,TRBJ1-4,14,TRBV5-4,-,TGTGCCAGCAGCCGGACAGGGGCTGGCGAAAAACTGTTTTTT,CASSRTGAGEKLFF
TRBD1,TRBJ1-2,16,TRBV5-6,-,TGTGCCAGCAGCCTGACCCTAGGGACAGGCTCCTATGGCTACACCTTC,CASSLTLGTGSYGYTF
TRBD1,TRBJ1-1,16,TRBV2,-,TGTGCCAGCAGAAGGGACAGTTCGTTAAGGAACACTGAAGCTTTCTTT,CASRRDSSLRNTEAFF